One sample yielded the 8 T cell receptor beta chains listed below, sequenced in a study of spatial heterogeneity in lung cancer. TCRdb re-analysed the 5' RACE reads in MiXCR, keeping a single row per CDR3 protein. The profile shows 9,500 to 13,000 distinct CDR3 sequences, around 23% of them singletons. Sample time point: blood at routine non-recurrence follow-up after resection. The starting material was PBMCs, obtained at follow-up. The receptors were gathered from a male donor with early-stage non-small cell lung cancer.

The chain is built from TRBV12-3 or TRBV12-4 and TRBJ1-2, with D possibly TRBD1 on 5 matching bases. Trimming shortened V by 6 bases and J by 6 bases, and 14 bases separated the two germline ends. This CDR3 has 13 amino acids. The CDR3 sequence is CASSRRGRNGYTF. CDR3 nucleotide sequence: TGTGCCAGCAGCCGAAGGGGACGGAATGGCTACACCTTC.

This clonotype has a handful of counts. The chain is built from TRBV27 and TRBJ1-1, with D unclear. Trimming left V 3 bases short and J 0 bases short, with 8 bases between. Per the germline V gene, CDR1 is MNHEY and CDR2 is SMNVEV (reference sequence). The CDR3 loop spans 14 amino acids. CDR3 sequence: CASSLNSMNTEAFF. The DNA of the CDR3 is TGTGCCAGCAGTTTGAACTCCATGAACACTGAAGCTTTCTTT.

The chain couples TRBV30 to TRBJ1-3, with D hard to call. The length of the CDR3 is 13 residues. V lost 4 bases and J 0 bases, leaving 7 bases between the germline ends. The germline V gene encodes CDR1 GTSNPN and CDR2 SVGIG (reference sequence). The chain's CDR3 is CAWNRDSGNTIYF. The CDR3 coding sequence is TGTGCCTGGAACAGAGACTCTGGAAACACCATATATTTT. The whole variable domain, remainder taken from reference TRBV30 and TRBJ1-3, is SQTIHQWPATLVQPVGSPLSLECTVEGTSNPNLYWYRQAAGRGLQLLFYSVGIGQISSEVPQNLSASRPQDRQFILSSKKLLLSDSGFYLCAWNRDSGNTIYFGEGSWLTVV.

This clonotype was detected ten times or more. The V call is TRBV5-1, the J call TRBJ1-6; TRBD1 is a possible D gene (6 bases). The germline V gene has CDR1 SGHRS and CDR2 YFSETQ. The CDR3 runs to 12 residues. The V end lost 4 bases, the J end lost 11 bases, and 10 bases lay between the germline ends. The DNA for the CDR3 is TGCGCCAGCAGCATCGAGGGGGCACCCCTCCACTTT. Amino acids: CASSIEGAPLHF. Together with reference TRBV5-1 and TRBJ1-6, the CDR3 gives the full variable domain: KAGVTQTPRYLIKTRGQQVTLSCSPISGHRSVSWYQQTPGQGLQFLFEYFSETQRNKGNFPGRFSGRQFSNSRSEMNVSTLELGDSALYLCASSIEGAPLHFGNGTRLTVT.

The V and J genes are TRBV20-1 and TRBJ2-3, with D perhaps given as TRBD1 or TRBD2 (5 bases each). Deletions cut 1 base from V and 1 base from J, with 12 bases between. This CDR3 is 15 amino acids long. Germline V lookup: CDR1 DFQATT, CDR2 SNEGSKA (reference sequence). In DNA, the CDR3 is TGCAGTGCTAGAGTTGGGGGATGGGGCACAGATACGCAGTATTTT. Protein product: CSARVGGWGTDTQYF.

This clonotype is termed medium-sized. The V call is TRBV28, the J call TRBJ1-2; tentative D call: TRBD1 (6 bases). The germline CDR1 and CDR2 sequences are MDHEN and SYDVKM. Trimming pared 0 bases from V and 2 bases from J, leaving 16 bases between. CDR3 length: 17 residues. The CDR3 DNA reads as TGTGCCAGCAGTTTATGGGGAGGGGGTAGAGGGAACTATGGCTACACCTTC. Its translation is CASSLWGGGRGNYGYTF.

CDR3 DNA sequence: TGTGCCAGCCAGGGGACAGTCAATCAGCCCCAGCATTTT. Translation gives CASQGTVNQPQHF. The chain is built from TRBV19 and TRBJ1-5, with 7 positions matching TRBD1. Germline loops: CDR1 LNHDA, CDR2 SQIVND (reference sequence). There are 13 residues in the CDR3. The trim removed 9 bases at V and 3 bases at J, leaving 5 bases unmatched.

This clonotype has at least ten counts. This chain uses TRBV7-9 with TRBJ1-1; D uncertain. Per germline, CDR1 SEHNR and CDR2 FQNEAQ (reference sequence). V lost 3 bases and J 6 bases, leaving 11 bases between the germline ends. The CDR3 covers 13 residues. As DNA, the CDR3 is TGTGCCAGCAGCTTCGGCGGAGGGTCTGAAGCTTTCTTT. It specifies CASSFGGGSEAFF.